One TCR beta chain is described in this entry. Its specificity is unknown. TCRdb re-analysed the reads in MiXCR, keeping a single row per CDR3 protein. The data hold fewer than 900,000 distinct CDR3 sequences, with about 28% observed a single time. Germline loops: CDR1 SGHDT, CDR2 YYEEEE. The CDR3 loop spans 14 amino acids. J gave up 2 bases and V 4 bases, and 3 bases lay outside the gene matches. This entry comes from a study of T cell repertoires in cytomegalovirus infection. In the study overall: As its CMV epitopes, the study selected recently identified HLA-C-restricted and well-studied HLA-B-restricted targets. Carrying CMV and the relevant HLA type showed in public TCR beta signatures.

General study points: CMV carriers with the relevant HLA were identified by cumulative public TCR beta family frequency. Within the response measured ex vivo, HLA-C-restricted CMV-specific TCR beta clonotypes were dominant.

The receptor was derived from a human donor in good health (CMV status not recorded). Some clones in this sample may be carry-over from other donors' samples. The sequenced sample was cultured CD8+ T cells from PBMCs, obtained from culture after CMV antigen stimulation. The gene calls are TRBV5-6 and TRBJ2-1; 7 bases fit TRBD2. The chain's CDR3 is CASSQGGTYNEQFF. The CDR3 nucleotides are TGTGCCAGCAGCCAGGGAGGGACCTACAATGAGCAGTTCTTC.